These T cell receptor beta chains were read from a single sample in a study of blood T cell repertoires in COVID-19. Profiling relied on immunoSEQ multiplex PCR, and the TCRdb table lists in-frame clones only, not all of them. Here the sample spans 55,000 to 65,000 clones, roughly 86% being singletons. Sequences were obtained from peripheral blood. These receptors originate from a man aged 55 to 70 with active or convalescent COVID-19. Both conserved end residues are part of each CDR3. Fields, in order: V gene, J gene, clone size, CDR3 protein. Not all rows give a size; the values are once, few, many and, for expanded clones, a class.

TRBV13	TRBJ2-3	NA	CASSLSTDTQYF
TRBV19	TRBJ1-5	NA	CASSVQGAHGNQPQHF
TRBV28	TRBJ2-3	NA	CASYGVWETDTQYF
TRBV19	TRBJ2-7	NA	CASSIPGAAYEQYF
TRBV4-1	TRBJ1-6	NA	CASRRDQGNNSPLHF
TRBV6-2/TRBV6-3	TRBJ2-1	NA	CASSYDRGRSEQFF
TRBV29-1	TRBJ2-1	NA	CSVGLAQFF
TRBV19	TRBJ2-2	NA	CASSEGRNTGELFF
TRBV5-8	TRBJ1-2	NA	CASSLVSGVYGYTF
TRBV30	TRBJ2-2	NA	CAWRLGDRNTGELFF
TRBV27	TRBJ1-3	NA	CASSNLREVSGNTIYF
TRBV27	TRBJ2-5	NA	CASSPPAGGPRETQYF
TRBV20-1	TRBJ1-2	NA	CSASVGLIGYTF
TRBV2	TRBJ2-2	NA	CASMNSGLTGGELFF
TRBV6-2/TRBV6-3	TRBJ1-2	NA	CASSFSGNGYTF
TRBV3-1/TRBV3-2	TRBJ2-2	NA	CASSQAAVLAGGPGELFF
TRBV6-5	TRBJ1-4	NA	CASSYYDSRAEKLFF
TRBV7-2	TRBJ2-2	NA	CATRDRVFTGELFF
TRBV19	TRBJ2-4	NA	CASSMYERDGNIQYF
TRBV7-3	TRBJ1-6	once	CASSISEGSPLHF
TRBV7-2	TRBJ1-4	NA	CASSPRDRGLQGGEKLFF
TRBV27	TRBJ1-4	once	CASSSLAFRDSEKLFF
TRBV19	TRBJ1-5	NA	CASSSQGDQPQHF
TRBV7-8	TRBJ2-3	NA	CASSFFSIVLAASTDTQYF
TRBV5-1	TRBJ2-1	NA	CASSLMQRESSYNEQFF
TRBV7-2	TRBJ2-1	NA	CASSFGGRGNYNEQFF
TRBV5-1	TRBJ1-2	NA	CASSLAAGANNYGYTF
TRBV4-2	TRBJ1-5	NA	CASSQEGGQRNQPQHF
TRBV28	TRBJ1-2	once	CASGPSIYGYTF
TRBV7-7	TRBJ2-3	NA	CASSPTSGTSAGTQYF
TRBV7-3	TRBJ2-5	NA	CASSLRGQVETQYF
TRBV3-1/TRBV3-2	TRBJ1-2	NA	CASSQVGDSGYTF
TRBV2	TRBJ2-7	NA	CASMEDRSRSEQYF
TRBV28	TRBJ2-3	NA	CASSPPSELAGVYTDTQYF
TRBV7-2	TRBJ1-3	once	CASSLVPIRNTIYF
TRBV7-2	TRBJ2-3	once	CASSLAGRGPSTDTQYF
TRBV18	TRBJ2-2	NA	CASSPPGLPSGELFF
TRBV19	TRBJ1-1	NA	CASSNQGFPEAFF
TRBV2	TRBJ1-4	NA	CASSRTGTHEKLFF
TRBV7-9	TRBJ2-1	NA	CASSLVGHASYNEQFF
TRBV7-2	TRBJ2-3	NA	CASRLAGEPWTDTQYF
TRBV6-5	TRBJ1-6	NA	CASSYDRGFGSPLHF
TRBV6-6	TRBJ1-1	NA	CATSGANTEAFF
TRBV19	TRBJ1-1	NA	CATRDRVNTEAFF
TRBV6-5	TRBJ2-2	NA	CATPQRRTGELFF
TRBV6-1	TRBJ1-2	NA	CASSEAIAGGYYGYTF
TRBV16	TRBJ1-4	once	CASSQSGGLTKLFF
TRBV28	TRBJ1-2	NA	CASSTGTPNNYGYTF
TRBV18	TRBJ1-2	NA	CASSPTTGYGYTF
TRBV29-1	TRBJ2-1	NA	CSAERTESYNEQFF
TRBV28	TRBJ2-5	NA	CATKRGGQETQYF
TRBV19	TRBJ1-5	NA	CASSAGYQPQHF
TRBV27	TRBJ2-2	NA	CASSLAGLNTGELFF
TRBV5-1	TRBJ2-6	NA	CASRELAGVGANVLTF
TRBV4-3	TRBJ1-4	NA	CASSQDLDRGLATNEKLFF
TRBV14	TRBJ1-2	few	CASSLDRVGYGYTF
TRBV23-1	TRBJ1-3	NA	CASSHFGADRDSGNTIYF
TRBV5-8	TRBJ1-5	NA	CASSFNRNQPQHF